The clone carrying this T cell receptor (beta chain) was picked up a small number of times. TCRdb re-called the 5' RACE reads with MiXCR, one entry per CDR3 protein. The repertoire consists of some 340,000 distinct CDR3 sequences, with roughly a tenth occurring once and the leading ten covering around 3.2%. The data were obtained in a study of T cells after yellow fever vaccination. Germline V gene lookup returns CDR1 LGHDT and CDR2 YNNKEL (reference sequence). V was pared by 0 bases and J by 5 bases, with 11 bases between. CDR3 length equals 16 residues. The sequence was obtained from a man aged 18 to 29 who received the YFV17D yellow fever vaccine. The specimen comprised CD4+ T cells sorted from PBMCs, sampled 45 days after the yellow fever booster vaccination. This chain links TRBV3-1 with TRBJ1-6; TRBD1 might be the D (6 bases). The CDR3: CASSQDVAGDNSPLHF. The CDR3 DNA sequence: TGTGCCAGCAGCCAAGATGTGGCAGGGGATAATTCACCCCTCCACTTT.